The 25 T cell receptor beta chains below were found in one sample sequenced in a study of blood T cell repertoires in COVID-19. Measured with immunoSEQ multiplex PCR; TCRdb has only the in-frame clones, and not every one. The profile shows approximately 60,000 clones, roughly four fifths of them singletons. What was sequenced was peripheral blood. The origin of the receptors is a human donor in a cohort sampled during active COVID-19.

This clone was seen only once. The chain links TRBV7-9 to TRBJ1-1; 7 positions agree with TRBD1. The CDR3 has 15 amino acids. CDR1 is SEHNR, CDR2 FQNEAQ, per germline (reference sequence). With 2 bases clipped from V and 5 bases from J, the junction kept 8 bases outside the gene matches. The chain's CDR3 is CASSLSGRGLTEAFF. The CDR3 DNA reads TGTGCCAGCAGCTTAAGCGGCAGGGGGTTGACTGAAGCTTTCTTT.

The chain joins TRBV12-5 to TRBJ1-2; 8 bases map to TRBD1. Germline CDR1 reads LGHNT; CDR2 reads FRNRAP. V was pared by 6 bases and J by 8 bases, with 17 bases of the junction left unmatched. The CDR3 runs 16 residues. The DNA for the CDR3 is TGTGCTAGTGGCAAAGCCGAGTCCCCAGGGGGCGAGGGCTACACCTTC. Residues: CASGKAESPGGEGYTF.

V usage is TRBV5-1 and J usage is TRBJ2-5, with D perhaps TRBD1 (5 bases). This CDR3 has 19 amino acids. The V and J ends lost 0 bases and 1 base respectively, with 22 bases between them. Looked up from germline, CDR1 is SGHRS and CDR2 is YFSETQ. As DNA, the CDR3 is TGCGCCAGCAGCTTGGAGGGGCGCAGCAGTGCCTCGGCCCAAGAGACCCAGTACTTC. This translates into CASSLEGRSSASAQETQYF.

The chain links TRBV5-1 to TRBJ2-7; D gene unclear. V lost 5 bases, J lost 0 bases, and 9 bases lay in between. The CDR3 is 13 residues long. The germline gives CDR1 SGHRS, CDR2 YFSETQ. Written as DNA, the CDR3 is TGCGCCAGCAGGCGCGCAATCTCCTACGAGCAGTACTTC. Translating gives CASRRAISYEQYF.

CDR3 in DNA: TGTGCCAGCAGCTTAGGTGGGCAGGTGCAAGAGACCCAGTACTTC. Residues: CASSLGGQVQETQYF. The chain recombines TRBV7-3 with TRBJ2-5; no definite D call. This CDR3 comprises 15 residues. With 2 bases removed from V and 2 bases from J, the gap between germline ends came to 12 bases. Germline CDR1 reads SGHTA; CDR2 reads FQGTGA.

This chain's CDR3 is CASSEGYRGQPQHF. The CDR3 DNA is TGTGCCAGCAGTGAAGGATACAGGGGGCAGCCCCAGCATTTT. The rearrangement joins TRBV6-1 to TRBJ1-5; 8 nucleotides align to TRBD1. The CDR3 is 14 residues long. Germline V lookup: CDR1 MNHNS, CDR2 SASEGT. V lost 1 base and J lost 7; bases outside the gene matches: 3.

The rearrangement uses TRBV6-1 and TRBJ1-6; D gene ambiguous. The V gene lost 0 bases and the J gene lost 7 bases, with 4 bases spanning the gap. The CDR3 has 13 amino acids. CDR1 is MNHNS, CDR2 SASEGT, per germline. CDR3 in amino acids: CASSEALNSPLHF. The CDR3 coding sequence is TGTGCCAGCAGTGAAGCCCTGAATTCACCCCTCCACTTT.

This clone came up many times. The chain couples TRBV18 to TRBJ2-7; 9 bases match TRBD2. Per germline, CDR1 KGHSH and CDR2 LQKENI. This CDR3 comprises 16 residues. The J segment lost 3 bases and the V segment lost 3 bases, leaving 9 bases of the junction unmatched. The CDR3 protein is CASSPPGTSQIYEQYF. CDR3 bases: TGTGCCAGCTCACCTCCCGGGACTAGCCAAATCTACGAGCAGTACTTC.

This clone was observed at least ten times. This chain connects TRBV5-1 to TRBJ1-1; D might be TRBD1 (6 bases). The CDR3 is 13 residues long. Trimming pared 5 bases from V and 4 bases from J, leaving 12 bases between. Per the germline V gene, CDR1 is SGHRS and CDR2 is YFSETQ. The DNA for the CDR3 is TGCGCCAGCAGTCTTACAGGGATCACTGAAGCTTTCTTT. Amino acid sequence: CASSLTGITEAFF. The full variable domain, rest sourced from reference TRBV5-1 and TRBJ1-1, is KAGVTQTPRYLIKTRGQQVTLSCSPISGHRSVSWYQQTPGQGLQFLFEYFSETQRNKGNFPGRFSGRQFSNSRSEMNVSTLELGDSALYLCASSLTGITEAFFGQGTRLTVV.

DNA of the CDR3: TGTGCCAGCAGCCAGGAGCAGGGGTTTGGAGCAACTAATGAAAAACTGTTTTTT. Translated: CASSQEQGFGATNEKLFF. The rearrangement links TRBV4-2 to TRBJ1-4, with a possible D match to TRBD1 (6 bases). CDR3 size: 18 residues. V was trimmed by 3 bases and J by 0 bases, leaving 17 bases between them. Germline V gene data show CDR1 as LGHNA and CDR2 as YNFKEQ.

The chain couples TRBV5-6 to TRBJ1-5; D possibly corresponds to TRBD1 (5 bases). In germline, CDR1 is SGHDT, CDR2 YYEEEE. This CDR3 spans 14 amino acids. V was shortened by 0 bases and J by 3 bases, with 7 bases between the two germline ends. CDR3 sequence: CASSLGRANQPQHF. The CDR3 DNA sequence: TGTGCCAGCAGCTTGGGCAGGGCCAATCAGCCCCAGCATTTT.

The chain joins TRBV19 to TRBJ1-3, with 11 bases lining up with TRBD1. CDR1 is LNHDA, CDR2 SQIVND, per germline (reference sequence). J lost 4 bases, V lost 7 bases, and 6 bases had no gene match. The CDR3 consists of 15 residues. This chain's CDR3 is CASTPGQGVGNTIYF. CDR3 in DNA: TGTGCCAGTACCCCGGGACAGGGGGTCGGAAACACCATATATTTT.

This clone was counted ten times or more. V and J are TRBV6-4 and TRBJ2-1, with TRBD1 matching over 10 bases. This CDR3 is 16 amino acids long. The J segment lost 1 base and the V segment lost 4 bases, leaving 4 bases of the junction unmatched. Germline-derived CDR1 and CDR2 are MRHNA and SNTAGT. CDR3 protein: CASSVRTGGSYNEQFF. Here the CDR3 DNA reads TGTGCCAGCAGTGTGAGGACAGGGGGTTCCTACAATGAGCAGTTCTTC.

This rearrangement joins TRBV10-3 to TRBJ2-5; D is unresolved. The CDR3 sequence is 15 residues long. CDR1 is ENHRY, CDR2 SYGVKD, per germline. V gave up 2 bases and J gave up 5 bases, with 15 bases separating them. CDR3 protein: CAISEGPTSVETQYF. The CDR3 nucleotides read TGTGCCATCAGTGAGGGGCCGACCTCGGTGGAGACCCAGTACTTC.

The genes are TRBV6-2 or TRBV6-3 and TRBJ2-3; 13 bases are shared with TRBD2. The CDR3 length is 18 residues. Per germline, CDR1 MNHEY and CDR2 SVGEGT. The J segment lost 0 bases and the V segment lost 2 bases, leaving 5 bases of the junction unmatched. CDR3 sequence: CASSYGTSGALSTDTQYF. DNA for the CDR3: TGTGCCAGCAGTTACGGGACTAGCGGGGCCCTTAGCACAGATACGCAGTATTTT.

This chain joins TRBV27 and TRBJ1-6, with D possibly being TRBD1 (5 bases). CDR1 MNHEY and CDR2 SMNVEV come from the germline V gene (reference sequence). This CDR3 comprises 15 residues. V lost 6 bases to trimming and J lost 9 bases, with 18 bases between them. The CDR3 sequence is CASSPGAPSASPLHF. CDR3 nucleotides: TGTGCCAGCAGCCCTGGGGCCCCTTCAGCTTCACCCCTCCACTTT.

The V gene is TRBV6-2 or TRBV6-3, the J gene TRBJ2-7; D is possibly TRBD2 (6 bases). V gave up 2 bases and J gave up 2 bases, with 10 bases separating them. Germline V gene sequence: CDR1 MNHEY, CDR2 SVGEGT. CDR3 length: 14 residues. The CDR3 here is CASSYGGSAYEQYF. As DNA, the CDR3 is TGTGCCAGCAGTTACGGAGGGTCCGCCTACGAGCAGTACTTC.

This clone was observed a single time. This chain uses TRBV28 with TRBJ1-4; 7 bases align to TRBD1. This CDR3 contains 15 residues. From germline, CDR1 is MDHEN and CDR2 SYDVKM. V was clipped by 4 bases and J by 6 bases; unmatched bases: 8. The CDR3 loop reads CASSSPGQHHEKLFF. CDR3 in DNA: TGTGCCAGCAGTTCACCGGGACAGCACCATGAAAAACTGTTTTTT.

This chain links TRBV4-1 with TRBJ2-7; 8 nucleotides line up with TRBD1. V lost 3 bases, J lost 2 bases, and 6 bases stayed unmatched. Germline CDR1 reads MGHRA; CDR2 reads YSYEKL. This CDR3 has 15 amino acids. The CDR3 reads CASSHRETGAYEQYF. The CDR3 coding sequence is TGCGCCAGCAGCCATCGCGAGACAGGGGCCTACGAGCAGTACTTC.

This clone occurred once. The V call is TRBV6-5, the J call TRBJ1-1; tentative D call: TRBD1 (6 bases). The length of the CDR3 is 15 residues. The V and J ends lost 0 bases and 5 bases respectively, with 13 bases between them. Germline V gene data show CDR1 as MNHEY and CDR2 as SVGAGI. The CDR3 bases are TGTGCCAGCAGTTACTCTAGCAGAGGGGGAACTGAAGCTTTCTTT. It translates to CASSYSSRGGTEAFF.

The J gene is TRBJ2-2, the V gene TRBV28; 9 bases match TRBD1. The V segment lost 3 bases and the J segment 4 bases; nucleotides outside the gene matches: 9. The germline V gene encodes CDR1 MDHEN and CDR2 SYDVKM. CDR3 length: 17 amino acids. The CDR3 here is CASSFGTGLLSTGELFF. The CDR3, as DNA: TGTGCCAGCAGTTTTGGGACAGGGCTTTTAAGCACCGGGGAGCTGTTTTTT.

The chain has TRBV6-1 and TRBJ2-7; D is perhaps TRBD1 (5 bases). CDR1 is MNHNS and CDR2 is SASEGT in the germline V gene. This CDR3 is built from 14 residues. V lost 0 bases, J lost 3 bases, and 9 bases lay in between. CDR3 protein: CASSEAQDGYEQYF. CDR3 nucleotides: TGTGCCAGCAGTGAAGCACAGGACGGCTACGAGCAGTACTTC.

The chain carries TRBV5-4 and TRBJ1-6, with D tentatively TRBD1 (6 bases). Trimming removed 4 bases at V and 4 bases at J, with 9 bases between. From germline, CDR1 is SGHNT and CDR2 YYREEE (reference sequence). The CDR3 is 14 amino acids. The CDR3 loop is CASSPGHYNSPLHF. The CDR3 bases are TGTGCCAGCAGCCCGGGACATTATAATTCACCCCTCCACTTT.

The V and J genes are TRBV7-8 and TRBJ1-3; D is possibly TRBD1 (6 bases). CDR1 SGHVS and CDR2 FQNEAQ come from the germline V gene. Between the trimmed V and J ends, which lost 3 bases and 1 base, there was a span of 13 bases. CDR3 size: 16 residues. In nucleotides, the CDR3 is TGTGCCAGCAGCTTGGGCCAGGGGATGTCTGGAAACACCATATATTTT. It yields the protein CASSLGQGMSGNTIYF.

The CDR3 region is CASSARFKRDSAKRQPQHF. In DNA form, the CDR3 reads TGTGCCAGCAGCGCCAGATTTAAACGGGACAGCGCTAAGAGGCAGCCCCAGCATTTT. The chain combines TRBV21-1 with TRBJ1-5; TRBD1 is the table's D call, not checked against the DNA. TRBV21-1 is designated a pseudogene. CDR3 length equals 19 residues.